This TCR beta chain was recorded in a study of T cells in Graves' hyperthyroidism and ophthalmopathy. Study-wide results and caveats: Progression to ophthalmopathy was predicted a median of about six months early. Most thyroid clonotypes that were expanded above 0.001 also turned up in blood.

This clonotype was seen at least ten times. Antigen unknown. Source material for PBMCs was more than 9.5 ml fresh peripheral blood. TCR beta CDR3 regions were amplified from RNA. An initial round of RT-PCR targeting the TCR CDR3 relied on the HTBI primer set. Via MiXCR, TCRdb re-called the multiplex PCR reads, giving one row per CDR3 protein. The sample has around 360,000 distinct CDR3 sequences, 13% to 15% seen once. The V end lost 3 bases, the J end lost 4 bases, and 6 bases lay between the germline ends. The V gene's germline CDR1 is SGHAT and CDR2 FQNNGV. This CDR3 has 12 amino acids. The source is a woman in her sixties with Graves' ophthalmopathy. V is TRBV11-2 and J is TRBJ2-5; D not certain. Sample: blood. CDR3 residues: CASSFLGETQYF. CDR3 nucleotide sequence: TGTGCCAGCAGCTTTCTTGGAGAGACCCAGTACTTC.